The clone carrying this TCR beta chain has just a few counts. What it binds is unknown. With iRepertoire HTBI primers and Arm-PCR of CDR3 regions, TCR beta libraries were built. TCRdb reanalysed the multiplex PCR reads using MiXCR and keeps one entry per CDR3 protein. The sample includes about 290,000 distinct CDR3 sequences, 20% to 25% of them seen just once. V trimming: 3 bases; J trimming: 7 bases; junction bases outside the gene matches: 4. CDR3 length equals 14 residues. The germline V gene has CDR1 DFQATT and CDR2 SNEGSKA (reference sequence). Time point here: persistent/refractory GD, antithyroid drugs over 5 years with positive TRAb. After RNA was extracted from PBMCs, the TCR library was made from it. These data come from a study of regulatory T cells in long-lasting Graves disease. Overall study context: More than 5 years of antithyroid drugs with positive TSH receptor antibodies defined persistent Graves' disease. Study outcomes and limitations: TCR diversity in persistent Graves' patients was below that of newly diagnosed ones. Among persistent patients, a larger number of public clonotypes were shared (about 3,000) than among newly diagnosed patients (under 1,000). When disease was persistent, TRBV28, TRBJ1-2 and TRBJ2-5 were the favored segments.

This TCR was sampled from a female donor with Graves disease. This sequence joins TRBV20-1 and TRBJ2-1, with 12 positions matching TRBD2. The material was peripheral blood mononuclear cells (PBMCs), obtained when the disease was refractory, from a patient treated with antithyroid drugs. The CDR3 DNA reads TGCAGTGCTAGGACTAGCGGGAGTTTTAATGAGCAGTTCTTC. Translating gives CSARTSGSFNEQFF.